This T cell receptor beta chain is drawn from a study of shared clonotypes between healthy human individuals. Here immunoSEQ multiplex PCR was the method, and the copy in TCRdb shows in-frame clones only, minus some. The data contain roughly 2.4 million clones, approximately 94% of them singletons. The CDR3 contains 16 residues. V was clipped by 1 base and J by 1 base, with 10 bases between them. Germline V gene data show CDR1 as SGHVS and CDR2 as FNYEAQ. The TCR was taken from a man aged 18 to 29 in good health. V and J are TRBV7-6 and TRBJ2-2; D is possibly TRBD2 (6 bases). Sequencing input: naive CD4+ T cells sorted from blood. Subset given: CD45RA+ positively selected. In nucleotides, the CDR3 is TGTGCCAGCAGCTTAGGACACGGGGGGAACACCGGGGAGCTGTTTTTT. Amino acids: CASSLGHGGNTGELFF.